This TCR beta chain appears in the sequencing data of a study of identical twins. This CDR3 has 16 amino acids. Trimming cost V 4 bases and J 4 bases, with 17 bases left between them. Germline loops: CDR1 MNHEY, CDR2 SMNVEV (reference sequence). TCRdb used MiXCR to reprocess the 5' RACE reads, holding one entry per CDR3 protein. Here the sample spans about 240,000 distinct CDR3 sequences, 7.5% being singletons. This clonotype was detected a few times. The sample was also linked to a second study, of yellow fever vaccine responses in identical twins.

The receptor comes from a woman between 18 and 30 years old in good health. The chain is built from TRBV27 and TRBJ1-3, with a weak D call TRBD1 (5 bases). Sequencing was carried out using CD8+ T cells sorted from blood. The CDR3 spells CASSSRDFQSGNTIYF. CDR3 DNA sequence: TGTGCCAGCAGTTCGCGGGACTTCCAATCCGGAAACACCATATATTTT.